This TCR beta chain is drawn from a study of blood T cells in healthy people across ages. For every donor, a draw yielded around 10 milliliters of peripheral blood. Germline CDR1 reads GTSNPN; CDR2 reads SVGIG (reference sequence). V trimming: 3 bases; J trimming: 5 bases; junction bases outside the gene matches: 10. The CDR3 totals 15 residues. The study, taken as a whole, reports: Among long-lived donors, naive CD4+ cells were more numerous and diversity higher than in aged donors.

Next came a second PCR, run for about 6 to 11 cycles, which used a sample-barcoded 5' primer along with a J-beta primer mix. MiXCR was run by TCRdb on the 5' RACE reads, yielding one entry per CDR3 protein. The sample lists about 1.7 million distinct CDR3 sequences; under 30% were seen once. This clonotype came up a few times. Its antigen is unknown. The sequence was obtained from a woman aged 25 to 39 in good health. The chain carries TRBV30 and TRBJ2-1; 7 nucleotides line up with TRBD2. Sequenced sample: blood. The CDR3 coding sequence is TGTGCCTGGAGGAACGGGCGGGGGTCTGACAATGAGCAGTTCTTC. This gives the protein CAWRNGRGSDNEQFF.